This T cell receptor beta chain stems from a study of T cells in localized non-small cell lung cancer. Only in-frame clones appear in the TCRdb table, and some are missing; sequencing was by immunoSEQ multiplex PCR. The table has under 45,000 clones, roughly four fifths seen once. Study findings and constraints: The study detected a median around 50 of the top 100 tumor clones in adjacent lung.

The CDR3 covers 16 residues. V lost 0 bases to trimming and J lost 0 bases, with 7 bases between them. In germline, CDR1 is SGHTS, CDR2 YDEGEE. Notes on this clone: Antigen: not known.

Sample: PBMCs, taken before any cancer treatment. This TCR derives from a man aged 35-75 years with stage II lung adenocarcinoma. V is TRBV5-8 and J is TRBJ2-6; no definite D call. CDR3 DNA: TGTGCCAGCAGCTTGGGATTCAACTCTGGGGCCAACGTCCTGACTTTC. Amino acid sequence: CASSLGFNSGANVLTF.